This T cell receptor beta chain originates from a study of OX40 agonist ivuxolimab in advanced cancers. General study results and limits: Partial responders receiving 0.1-3.0 mg/kg showed among the lowest clonal expansion. There was clonal expansion of CD4+ and CD8+ blood T cells by week 6 at 0.1 to 3.0 mg/kg.

Notes on this clone: No antigen is known for it.

Using immunoSEQ multiplex PCR, the repertoire was profiled, and TCRdb retains in-frame clones only, with some absent. The data contain around 74,000 clones, around 92% of them seen just once; the ten biggest clones take up approximately 11%. With 0 bases removed from V and 2 bases from J, the gap between germline ends came to 5 bases. Germline CDR1 reads SQVTM; CDR2 reads ANQGSEA. This CDR3 comprises 12 residues. This TCR was recovered from an adult with an advanced solid tumor such as melanoma, head and neck, liver or kidney cancer. The rearrangement joins TRBV29-1 to TRBJ2-7; D not resolved. The sample consisted of CD4+ or CD8+ T cells sorted from blood, taken in a trial of the OX40 agonist ivuxolimab. The CDR3 reads CSVEDRTYEQYF. CDR3 in DNA: TGCAGCGTTGAAGACAGGACCTACGAGCAGTACTTC.